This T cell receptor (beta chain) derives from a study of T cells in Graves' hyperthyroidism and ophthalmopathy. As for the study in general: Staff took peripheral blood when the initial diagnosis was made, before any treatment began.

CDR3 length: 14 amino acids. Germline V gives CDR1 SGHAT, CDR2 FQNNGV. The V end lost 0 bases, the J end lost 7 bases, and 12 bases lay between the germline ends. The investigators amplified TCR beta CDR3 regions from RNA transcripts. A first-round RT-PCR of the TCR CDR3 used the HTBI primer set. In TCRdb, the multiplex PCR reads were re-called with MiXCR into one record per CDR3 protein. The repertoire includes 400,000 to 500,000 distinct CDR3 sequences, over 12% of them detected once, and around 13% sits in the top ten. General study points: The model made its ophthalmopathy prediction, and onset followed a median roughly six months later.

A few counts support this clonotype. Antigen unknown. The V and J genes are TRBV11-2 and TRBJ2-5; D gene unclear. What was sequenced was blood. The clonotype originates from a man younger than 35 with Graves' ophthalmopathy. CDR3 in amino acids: CASSLDLGSGTQYF. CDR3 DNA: TGTGCCAGCAGCTTAGACTTGGGGTCTGGGACCCAGTACTTC.